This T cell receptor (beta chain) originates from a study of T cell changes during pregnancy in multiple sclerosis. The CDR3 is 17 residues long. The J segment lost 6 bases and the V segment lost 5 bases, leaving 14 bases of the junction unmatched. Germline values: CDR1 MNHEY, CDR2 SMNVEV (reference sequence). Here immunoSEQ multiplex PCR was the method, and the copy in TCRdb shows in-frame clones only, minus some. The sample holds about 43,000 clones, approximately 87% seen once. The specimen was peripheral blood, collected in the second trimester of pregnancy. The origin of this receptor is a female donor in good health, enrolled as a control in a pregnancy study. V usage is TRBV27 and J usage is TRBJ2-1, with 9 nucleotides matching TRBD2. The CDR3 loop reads CASSTLLQAGGSNEQFF. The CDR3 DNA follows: TGTGCCAGCAGTACTCTCCTCCAAGCGGGAGGATCCAATGAGCAGTTCTTC.